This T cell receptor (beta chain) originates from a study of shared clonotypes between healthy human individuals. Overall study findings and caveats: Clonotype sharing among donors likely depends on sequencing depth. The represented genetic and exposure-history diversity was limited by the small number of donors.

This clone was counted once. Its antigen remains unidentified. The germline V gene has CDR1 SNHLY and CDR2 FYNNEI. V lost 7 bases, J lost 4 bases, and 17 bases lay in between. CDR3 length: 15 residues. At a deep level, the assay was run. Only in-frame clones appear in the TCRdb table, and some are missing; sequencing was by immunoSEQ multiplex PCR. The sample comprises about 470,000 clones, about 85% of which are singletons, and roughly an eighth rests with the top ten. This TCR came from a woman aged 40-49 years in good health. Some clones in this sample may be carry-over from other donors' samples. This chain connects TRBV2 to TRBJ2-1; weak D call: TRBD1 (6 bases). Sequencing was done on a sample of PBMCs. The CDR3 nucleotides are TGTGCCAGCACCGAGGGGGACGGTAAATACAATGAGCAGTTCTTC. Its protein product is CASTEGDGKYNEQFF.